The 19 T cell receptor beta chains in this list originate from one sample, sequenced in a study of T cell responses to AZD1222 COVID-19 vaccine. Repertoires were generated with immunoSEQ multiplex PCR, while TCRdb's copy carries only in-frame clones and drops some. The sample consists of more than 140,000 clones, 85% to 95% of them appearing once. This specimen was peripheral blood, taken on day 0 of MenACWY control vaccination. Receptor source: an adult in good health.

This sequence joins TRBV2 and TRBJ1-5; D might be TRBD1 (5 bases). CDR3 length: 15 residues. Between the trimmed V and J ends, which lost 4 bases and 9 bases, there was a span of 19 bases. Per germline, CDR1 SNHLY and CDR2 FYNNEI. This CDR3 reads CASSAQGLRDWPQHF. The CDR3 DNA follows: TGTGCCAGCAGTGCTCAGGGACTCCGTGACTGGCCCCAGCATTTT.

The chain is built from TRBV19 and TRBJ1-2, with D perhaps TRBD1 (5 bases). Germline V gene sequence: CDR1 LNHDA, CDR2 SQIVND (reference sequence). CDR3 length equals 15 residues. Deletions cut 8 bases from V and 4 bases from J, with 20 bases between. The CDR3 protein is CASETETARFYGYTF. The CDR3 coding sequence is TGTGCCAGTGAAACCGAGACAGCACGTTTCTATGGCTACACCTTC.

The V call is TRBV5-1, the J call TRBJ2-1; 13 bases align to TRBD2. With 0 bases clipped from V and 8 bases from J, the junction kept 2 bases outside the gene matches. The CDR3 is 15 residues long. Germline V lookup: CDR1 SGHRS, CDR2 YFSETQ. CDR3 amino acids: CASSLDGTSGDEQFF. The DNA of the CDR3 is TGCGCCAGCAGCTTGGATGGGACTAGCGGGGATGAGCAGTTCTTC.

CDR3 coding DNA: TGTGCCAGTAGGGTTAGCGGGGACTCCTACAATGAGCAGTTCTTC. It specifies CASRVSGDSYNEQFF. This chain connects TRBV19 to TRBJ2-1; 8 nucleotides agree with TRBD2. Losses at the gene ends were 6 bases for V and 0 bases for J; bases not matched to a gene: 4. The CDR3 is made up of 15 amino acids. Germline loops: CDR1 LNHDA, CDR2 SQIVND (reference sequence).

The chain uses TRBV10-3 and TRBJ2-7; D may be TRBD2 (6 bases). The germline CDR1 and CDR2 sequences are ENHRY and SYGVKD. CDR3 size: 13 residues. V was cut by 0 bases and J by 6 bases, with 9 bases left in between. CDR3 amino acids: CAISESGGGEQYF. The CDR3 nucleotides read TGTGCCATCAGTGAGTCCGGGGGTGGCGAGCAGTACTTC.

The chain is built from TRBV12-3 or TRBV12-4 and TRBJ2-1; D remains ambiguous. CDR3 size: 11 residues. Trimming removed 1 base from V and 11 bases from J, with 6 bases in between. CDR3 nucleotide sequence: TGTGCCAGCAGTTTAGTTGCGCAGCAGTTCTTC. This gives the protein CASSLVAQQFF.

This clone is a singleton in its sample. V is TRBV6-2 or TRBV6-3 and J is TRBJ2-1; 13 bases fit TRBD2. With 4 bases clipped from V and 7 bases from J, the junction kept 13 bases outside the gene matches. The CDR3 covers 18 residues. CDR1 and CDR2 (germline): MNHEY, SVGEGT. The CDR3 nucleotides are TGTGCCAGCAGTTCGGGACTAGCGGGGCCCCCATATGAGAATGAGCAGTTCTTC. Its translation: CASSSGLAGPPYENEQFF.

The chain carries TRBV6-5 and TRBJ2-7, with 9 bases matching TRBD1. CDR1 is MNHEY, CDR2 SVGAGI, per germline. CDR3 size: 13 residues. With V trimmed by 4 bases and J by 12 bases, 10 bases remained unmatched. CDR3 sequence (DNA): TGTGCCAGCAGTTTGTGGACAGGGGAGCCGTGGTACTTC. This translates into CASSLWTGEPWYF.

V usage is TRBV5-1 and J usage is TRBJ2-7, with D tentatively TRBD2 (6 bases). This CDR3 is built from 13 residues. CDR1 and CDR2 from the germline V gene are SGHRS and YFSETQ. V lost 0 bases, J lost 6 bases, and 10 bases lay in between. Here the CDR3 DNA reads TGCGCCAGCAGCTTGGCCTACGGGGGCGAGCAGTACTTC. Residues: CASSLAYGGEQYF.

The J gene is TRBJ2-1, the V gene TRBV18; 7 nucleotides line up with TRBD1. There are 15 residues in the CDR3. V gave up 5 bases and J gave up 1 base; unmatched junction bases: 5. CDR1 and CDR2 from the germline V gene are KGHSH and LQKENI. In DNA form, the CDR3 reads TGTGCCAGCTCATCCCCGGGACAGTCCTACAATGAGCAGTTCTTC. Encoded protein: CASSSPGQSYNEQFF.

The gene calls are TRBV3-1 (or the pseudogene TRBV3-2) and TRBJ1-1; D gene uncertain. This CDR3 is built from 14 residues. Germline V CDR1 and CDR2: LGHDT, YNNKEL (reference sequence). The germline V and J ends were trimmed by 4 bases and 4 bases, with 13 bases remaining between them. The CDR3 sequence is CASSLAMAGTEAFF. Written as DNA, the CDR3 is TGTGCCAGCAGCCTGGCCATGGCGGGCACTGAAGCTTTCTTT.

The chain combines TRBV5-1 with TRBJ2-5; D is uncertain. The V gene's germline CDR1 is SGHRS and CDR2 YFSETQ. V was shortened by 1 base and J by 1 base, with 5 bases between the two germline ends. CDR3 length equals 13 residues. The CDR3 DNA follows: TGCGCCAGCAGCTTGAAAGTCCAAGAGACCCAGTACTTC. Encoded protein: CASSLKVQETQYF.

This rearrangement joins TRBV28 to TRBJ1-1, with D tentatively TRBD1 (5 bases). V dropped 6 bases and J dropped 1 base, with 18 bases sitting between them. CDR1 MDHEN and CDR2 SYDVKM come from the germline V gene. This CDR3 is built from 16 residues. CDR3 bases: TGTGCCAGCAGCAGGCAATGGGGCAGGACGAACACTGAAGCTTTCTTT. It encodes CASSRQWGRTNTEAFF.

The CDR3 DNA is TGTGCCAGCAGTTTACCCGGACAGGGGGCCCATGAGCAGTTCTTC. It codes for CASSLPGQGAHEQFF. The genes are TRBV28 and TRBJ2-1, with 11 bases identical to TRBD1. Germline trimming cut 2 bases from V and 8 bases from J; bases unmatched to any gene: 5. The CDR3 consists of 15 residues. The germline V gene encodes CDR1 MDHEN and CDR2 SYDVKM. Full variable domain (remainder filled in from reference TRBV28 and TRBJ2-1): DVKVTQSSRYLVKRTGEKVFLECVQDMDHENMFWYRQDPGLGLRLIYFSYDVKMKEKGDIPEGYSVSREKKERFSLILESASTNQTSMYLCASSLPGQGAHEQFFGPGTRLTVL.

The genes are TRBV19 and TRBJ2-4, with 9 bases aligning to TRBD1. The CDR3 has 16 amino acids. Germline-derived CDR1 and CDR2 are LNHDA and SQIVND (reference sequence). The junction had 8 bases not matched to a gene; V was cut back by 2 bases and J by 6 bases. CDR3 in DNA: TGTGCCAGTAGTATATGGGCTGGGACAGGGACAAACATTCAGTACTTC. Its protein is CASSIWAGTGTNIQYF.

V usage is TRBV5-5 and J usage is TRBJ2-7, with D perhaps TRBD1 (6 bases). Per germline, CDR1 SGHKS and CDR2 YYEKEE (reference sequence). V lost 0 bases, J lost 3 bases, and 10 bases lay in between. This CDR3 is 14 amino acids long. The CDR3, as DNA: TGTGCCAGCAGCTTGGTAGGGACACTCTACGAGCAGTACTTC. This encodes CASSLVGTLYEQYF.

V is TRBV5-8 and J is TRBJ1-1; D uncertain. CDR1 and CDR2 from the germline V gene are SGHTS and YDEGEE. Trimming removed 4 bases from V and 1 base from J, with 11 bases in between. The CDR3 runs 14 residues. The CDR3: CASSPLGRNTEAFF. CDR3 DNA: TGTGCCAGCAGCCCTTTGGGGAGGAACACTGAAGCTTTCTTT.

V usage is TRBV2 and J usage is TRBJ1-1, with TRBD1 identical over 8 bases. In germline, CDR1 is SNHLY, CDR2 FYNNEI. This CDR3 region has 15 residues. After removal of 4 bases from V and 0 bases from J, the junction contained 4 bases not matched to a gene. In DNA form, the CDR3 reads TGTGCCAGCAGTGGACAGGGGAACTTGAACACTGAAGCTTTCTTT. As protein: CASSGQGNLNTEAFF.

The CDR3, as DNA: TGCGCCAGCAGCTCGGTTTTCGGACTTCAAGAGACCCAGTACTTC. It yields the protein CASSSVFGLQETQYF. This chain connects TRBV5-1 to TRBJ2-5; D possibly corresponds to TRBD2 (5 bases). V was pared by 3 bases and J by 2 bases, with 14 bases between. In germline, CDR1 is SGHRS, CDR2 YFSETQ. This CDR3 contains 15 residues.